The rows below give T cell receptor beta chains drawn from one sample of a study of blood T cell repertoires in COVID-19. This table comes from immunoSEQ multiplex PCR, and its TCRdb copy is limited to in-frame clones, with some not included. This table has about 150,000 clones, around nine tenths appearing once. Sequencing was carried out using peripheral blood. These receptor sequences come from a man in his fifties or sixties with COVID-19, enrolled during active disease. The CDR3 runs from the conserved cysteine through the conserved F or W. A D gene is named only where the DNA matches it firmly. Where a row states a size, it is once, few, many or the class of an expanded clone; other rows omit it.

D gene	V gene	J gene	clone size	CDR3 DNA	CDR3 protein
NA	TRBV11-1	TRBJ2-5	NA	TGTGCCAGCGGCCCCTGGGGGCTGGGGCAAGAGACCCAGTACTTC	CASGPWGLGQETQYF
TRBD1	TRBV6-4	TRBJ2-1	NA	TGTGCCAGCAGTCGGACAGGGGACACCTACAATGAGCAGTTCTTC	CASSRTGDTYNEQFF
NA	TRBV12-5	TRBJ1-1	NA	TGTGCTAGTGGTCCGGTGGTTGTCTTCCCCACTGAAGCTTTCTTT	CASGPVVVFPTEAFF
NA	TRBV7-2	TRBJ2-3	once	TGTGCCAGCAGCTTCCATAACAGGGAGTTACGCACAGATACGCAGTATTTT	CASSFHNRELRTDTQYF
TRBD2	TRBV6-6	TRBJ2-1	NA	TGTGCCAGCAGTCGCACACCGGGACTAGCGGGATCCAATGAGCAGTTCTTC	CASSRTPGLAGSNEQFF
TRBD1	TRBV7-9	TRBJ1-1	NA	TGTGCCAGCAGCTCACCGGGACAGGGGATCCTCACTGAAGCTTTCTTT	CASSSPGQGILTEAFF
TRBD1	TRBV11-2	TRBJ2-1	NA	TGTGCCAGCAGCTTAGGAGCCGACAGGGGGCTTCGGAATGAGCAGTTCTTC	CASSLGADRGLRNEQFF
NA	TRBV30	TRBJ1-2	once	TGTGCCTGGAGTGGGCAGGCGGGGACTGGCTACACCTTC	CAWSGQAGTGYTF
NA	TRBV19	TRBJ2-6	NA	TGTGCCAGTAGTATTAGAGTTGGCAGGGCTTTATCTGGGGCCAACGTCCTGACTTTC	CASSIRVGRALSGANVLTF
NA	TRBV30	TRBJ1-2	NA	TGTGCCTGGAGGATCCAGATCAACTATGGCTACACCTTC	CAWRIQINYGYTF
TRBD2	TRBV5-4	TRBJ2-3	NA	TGTGCCAGCAGCTTCGGACTAGCAGGCACAGATACGCAGTATTTT	CASSFGLAGTDTQYF
NA	TRBV7-9	TRBJ1-4	NA	TGTGCCAGCAGCCAATACAGGACTACGGCACCTAATGAAAAACTGTTTTTT	CASSQYRTTAPNEKLFF
NA	TRBV14	TRBJ1-4	NA	TGTGCCAGCAGCCAGGACTGGGGTGAAAAACTGTTTTTT	CASSQDWGEKLFF
TRBD1	TRBV27	TRBJ1-5	NA	TGTGCCAGCGGTTCACAGGGGAATCAGCCCCAGCATTTT	CASGSQGNQPQHF
NA	TRBV6-5	TRBJ2-5	NA	TGTGCCAGCGGGCCCACAGGGATGGCAGAGACCCAGTACTTC	CASGPTGMAETQYF
NA	TRBV27	TRBJ2-2	NA	TGTGCCAGCAGGTATAGCGGCTCGAACACCGGGGAGCTGTTTTTT	CASRYSGSNTGELFF
TRBD2	TRBV3-1/TRBV3-2	TRBJ2-7	NA	TGTGCCAGCAGCCAAGGGACTAGCGGGGGGGCAACCCAGTACTTC	CASSQGTSGGATQYF
NA	TRBV27	TRBJ1-6	NA	TGTGCCAGCAGTTTCAGGCCTAACTCCTATAATTCACCCCTCCACTTT	CASSFRPNSYNSPLHF
TRBD1	TRBV18	TRBJ1-6	once	TGTGCCAGCTCACTTCGACAGGGGACGAATTCACCCCTCCACTTT	CASSLRQGTNSPLHF
NA	TRBV27	TRBJ2-1	once	TGTGCCAGCAGTTCTCGACAAGAGCAGTTCTTC	CASSSRQEQFF
NA	TRBV2	TRBJ1-2	few	TGTGCCAGCAGGGCCGGGGACTATGGCTACACCTTC	CASRAGDYGYTF
TRBD2	TRBV5-1	TRBJ2-1	NA	TGCGCCAGCAGCTTGGAAACTAGCGGGAGTCGGTATGAGCAGTTCTTC	CASSLETSGSRYEQFF
NA	TRBV19	TRBJ2-1	NA	TGTGCCAGTAGTAGAAAGTGGGCCAACAATGAGCAGTTCTTC	CASSRKWANNEQFF
NA	TRBV18	TRBJ2-1	NA	TGTGCCAGCTCACCAGGGGCTCAATCGGTGGATGAGCAGTTCTTC	CASSPGAQSVDEQFF
NA	TRBV6-4	TRBJ2-1	NA	TGTGCCAGCAGTGACGGCAGGGGCTCGATCTTC	CASSDGRGSIF
NA	TRBV11-3	TRBJ1-1	NA	TGTGCCAGCAGCTTAGGCGCGGGGATCGAGCCCTTCTTT	CASSLGAGIEPFF
TRBD1	TRBV6-5	TRBJ1-2	once	TGTGCCAGCAGTTACTCGACAGGGGTCCCTACCTATGGCTACACCTTC	CASSYSTGVPTYGYTF
NA	TRBV18	TRBJ1-5	NA	TGTGCCAGCAATACTAATAGCAATCAGCCCCAGCATTTT	CASNTNSNQPQHF
TRBD2	TRBV6-5	TRBJ2-3	NA	TGTGCCAGCGAGTCGTCTAGCGGGGTAGTACGTACGCAGTATTTT	CASESSSGVVRTQYF
TRBD1	TRBV19	TRBJ1-3	NA	TGTGCCACCACAGGGGTCTCTGGAAACACCATATATTTT	CATTGVSGNTIYF
TRBD2	TRBV24-1	TRBJ2-2	NA	TGTGCCACCAGTGATTTTTTGGCGGGGGGGCCTTCGGGAACCGGGGAGCTGTTTTTT	CATSDFLAGGPSGTGELFF
TRBD2	TRBV19	TRBJ2-7	NA	TGTGCCAGTAGTAAAGGCGGACTAGGAAGCTCCTACGAGCAGTACTTC	CASSKGGLGSSYEQYF
NA	TRBV3-1/TRBV3-2	TRBJ1-2	NA	TGTGCCAGCAGCCGACAAATCTCGGAAGCTAACTATGGCTACACCTTC	CASSRQISEANYGYTF
TRBD1	TRBV4-2	TRBJ2-7	NA	TGTGCCAGCAGCCAAGCCGGGACAGGGGGGACTAGCTCCTACGAGCAGTACTTC	CASSQAGTGGTSSYEQYF
NA	TRBV9	TRBJ1-1	NA	TGTGCCAGCAGCGTGACAGACGCTGAAGCTTTCTTT	CASSVTDAEAFF
TRBD1	TRBV10-2	TRBJ1-1	NA	TGCGCCAGCAGTAAACGGACAGGATCAGGCACTGAAGCTTTCTTT	CASSKRTGSGTEAFF
NA	TRBV19	TRBJ1-1	NA	TGTGCCAGTAGTCCCACCCGGGGGGCCGGTGAAGCTTTCTTT	CASSPTRGAGEAFF
TRBD1	TRBV5-1	TRBJ2-7	NA	TGCGCCAGCAGCAATCGGACAGGTCAGGGGCACGAGCAGTACTTC	CASSNRTGQGHEQYF
NA	TRBV3-1/TRBV3-2	TRBJ1-2	NA	TGTGCCAGCAGCCCGGACAGTTATTATGGCTACACCTTC	CASSPDSYYGYTF
NA	TRBV19	TRBJ1-4	NA	TGTGCCAGTAGTTCCGGGGGGGAAAAACTGTTTTTT	CASSSGGEKLFF
NA	TRBV6-2/TRBV6-3	TRBJ2-2	few	TGTGCCAGCAGTTACGCGGGACTCACGAACACCGGGGAGCTGTTTTTT	CASSYAGLTNTGELFF
NA	TRBV2	TRBJ1-3	NA	TGTGCCAGCAGTGTAGCTGGGCAGGCCGGGAGCTCTGGAAACACCATATATTTT	CASSVAGQAGSSGNTIYF
TRBD1	TRBV7-3	TRBJ2-2	NA	TGTGCCAGCAGTTTCAACCGGGACAGGGGAATCGGGGAGCTGTTTTTT	CASSFNRDRGIGELFF
TRBD1	TRBV10-1	TRBJ1-2	NA	TGCGCCACCCCCGGCTACAGGGGGTCCTATGGCTACACCTTC	CATPGYRGSYGYTF
TRBD2	TRBV27	TRBJ2-2	NA	TGTGCCAGCAGCGTGGGAGGGAGCAACACCGGGGAGCTGTTTTTT	CASSVGGSNTGELFF
TRBD1	TRBV27	TRBJ2-7	NA	TGTGCCAGCAGTTCCTGGACAGGAACTAGCTCCTACGAGCAGTACTTC	CASSSWTGTSSYEQYF
NA	TRBV15	TRBJ1-2	NA	TGTGCCACCAGCAGAGGCGCGAGCTACACCTTC	CATSRGASYTF
TRBD1	TRBV11-2	TRBJ1-4	NA	TGTGCCAGCAGCCGTTCACAGGGGGCCGGGGAAAAACTGTTTTTT	CASSRSQGAGEKLFF
NA	TRBV10-3	TRBJ1-2	NA	TGTGCCATCAGTGAGCATAGCCGTGGCTACACCTTC	CAISEHSRGYTF
NA	TRBV7-9	TRBJ2-6	NA	TGTGCCAGCAGCTTAGTCGCTGGGGCCAACGTCCTGACTTTC	CASSLVAGANVLTF
NA	TRBV4-3	TRBJ2-7	once	TGCGCCAGCAGCCAAGGACCACGACTAGGGCCGAGAGAGCAGTACTTC	CASSQGPRLGPREQYF
TRBD1	TRBV18	TRBJ1-1	NA	TGTGCCAGCTCACCGAAGAACAGGGGCACTGAAGCTTTCTTT	CASSPKNRGTEAFF
NA	TRBV24-1	TRBJ2-5	NA	TGTGCCACCAGTGATCCAGGGGACGTAGTGGAGACCCAGTACTTC	CATSDPGDVVETQYF
NA	TRBV7-2	TRBJ1-1	NA	TGTGCCAGCAGCTTAGTCCCCACAGTGAACACTGAAGCTTTCTTT	CASSLVPTVNTEAFF
TRBD1	TRBV18	TRBJ2-3	NA	TGTGCCAGCTCACCACAAGGGGGCGTAAATACGCAGTATTTT	CASSPQGGVNTQYF
NA	TRBV24-1	TRBJ2-5	NA	TGTGCCACCAGTGATTTGGGACAGAAGGGTGAGACCCAGTACTTC	CATSDLGQKGETQYF
TRBD1	TRBV2	TRBJ1-1	NA	TGTGCCACCCAACAGGGGTTGAACACTGAAGCTTTCTTT	CATQQGLNTEAFF
TRBD1	TRBV7-3	TRBJ1-5	NA	TGTGCCAGCAGCCCCGACAGGGATCAGCCCCAGCATTTT	CASSPDRDQPQHF
NA	TRBV27	TRBJ1-2	NA	TGTGCCAGCAGGACTACAGACCTTGCTAACTATGGCTACACCTTC	CASRTTDLANYGYTF
TRBD1	TRBV9	TRBJ1-1	NA	TGTGCCAGCAGAGCCGGGGACAGGGGCAACATGAACACTGAAGCTTTCTTT	CASRAGDRGNMNTEAFF